Shown below are 4 T cell receptor beta chains from a single sample sequenced in a study of blood T cell repertoires in COVID-19. Sequencing was performed with immunoSEQ multiplex PCR; in TCRdb, only in-frame clones are kept and a portion is missing. The sample lists approximately 110,000 clones; roughly four fifths were seen once. The sequenced sample consisted of peripheral blood. All receptors come from a man in his sixties or seventies with active or convalescent COVID-19.

This clone was counted a few times. The chain employs TRBV27 and TRBJ2-7; possible D gene TRBD1, 5 bases. In germline, CDR1 is MNHEY, CDR2 SMNVEV (reference sequence). The CDR3 totals 15 residues. V lost 1 base to trimming and J lost 7 bases, with 17 bases between them. Here the CDR3 DNA reads TGTGCCAGCAGTTTATGGTCTTTAGGGAAGGGGGAGCAGTACTTC. As protein: CASSLWSLGKGEQYF.

The rearrangement uses TRBV11-2 and TRBJ1-3, with 7 bases aligning to TRBD1. This CDR3 region has 15 residues. Germline V CDR1 and CDR2: SGHAT, FQNNGV. The J segment lost 3 bases and the V segment lost 1 base, leaving 3 bases of the junction unmatched. DNA of the CDR3: TGTGCCAGCAGCTTAGGACAGGGAATTGGAAACACCATATATTTT. Translated: CASSLGQGIGNTIYF. The complete variable domain, with remaining parts taken from reference TRBV11-2 and TRBJ1-3, reads EAGVAQSPRYKIIEKRQSVAFWCNPISGHATLYWYQQILGQGPKLLIQFQNNGVVDDSQLPKDRFSAERLKGVDSTLKIQPAKLEDSAVYLCASSLGQGIGNTIYFGEGSWLTVV.

The gene calls are TRBV5-1 and TRBJ1-1; weak D call: TRBD1 (5 bases). V was pared by 0 bases and J by 1 base, with 7 bases between. The CDR3 length is 14 residues. Germline V gene data show CDR1 as SGHRS and CDR2 as YFSETQ. The CDR3 coding sequence is TGCGCCAGCAGCTTGGCCGACAGGAACACTGAAGCTTTCTTT. Protein: CASSLADRNTEAFF.

In DNA form, the CDR3 reads TGTGCCAGCAGTGAAAGGGGAACGGAGACCCAGTACTTC. Amino acids: CASSERGTETQYF. J is TRBJ2-5 and V is TRBV2; a possible D gene is TRBD1 (5 bases). Trimming left V 2 bases short and J 5 bases short, with 9 bases between. The germline V gene has CDR1 SNHLY and CDR2 FYNNEI. The CDR3 is made up of 13 amino acids.